A single sample is the source of the 8 T cell receptor beta chains below, sequenced in a study of siplizumab effects on memory and regulatory T cells. Only in-frame clones appear in the TCRdb table, and some are missing; sequencing was by immunoSEQ multiplex PCR. The sample comprises 90,000 to 120,000 clones, around 90% of which are singletons, and around 0.7% rests with the top ten. The sequenced material came from Tregs sorted from blood. The receptors originated from a human donor in good health.

The V gene is TRBV5-1, the J gene TRBJ2-1; no clear D gene. With 2 bases removed from V and 12 bases from J, the gap between germline ends came to 12 bases. This CDR3 has 12 residues. Per the germline V gene, CDR1 is SGHRS and CDR2 is YFSETQ. The CDR3 loop reads CASSLTGPRQFF. The CDR3 DNA reads TGCGCCAGCAGCTTAACCGGTCCTAGGCAGTTCTTC.

The CDR3 is CASSSGPDRLNTEAFF. The CDR3 DNA reads TGTGCCAGCAGCAGCGGACCGGACCGACTGAACACTGAAGCTTTCTTT. J is TRBJ1-1 and V is TRBV21-1. TRBV21-1 is a pseudogene locus. The CDR3 runs to 16 residues.

The chain links TRBV15 to TRBJ2-3, with D possibly being TRBD1 (6 bases). V was trimmed by 7 bases and J by 2 bases, leaving 13 bases between them. The CDR3 runs 14 residues. CDR1 and CDR2 from the germline V gene are LNHNV and YYDKDF (reference sequence). The CDR3 DNA reads TGTGCCACCACCACAGGGCTGCCCACAGATACGCAGTATTTT. This translates into CATTTGLPTDTQYF.

The CDR3 loop reads CSVGTGYGYTF. The CDR3 nucleotides are TGCAGCGTCGGTACAGGGTATGGCTACACCTTC. The V and J genes are TRBV29-1 and TRBJ1-2; D possibly corresponds to TRBD1 (6 bases). CDR3 length equals 11 residues. The germline V gene encodes CDR1 SQVTM and CDR2 ANQGSEA. V dropped 6 bases and J dropped 5 bases, with 10 bases sitting between them.

The chain combines TRBV9 with TRBJ2-7; 7 bases are a match to TRBD1. CDR1 is SGDLS and CDR2 is YYNGEE in the germline V gene. Losses at the gene ends were 4 bases for V and 3 bases for J; bases not matched to a gene: 7. CDR3 length: 14 amino acids. Here the CDR3 reads CASSPKQGFYEQYF. The CDR3, as DNA: TGTGCCAGCAGCCCCAAACAGGGGTTCTACGAGCAGTACTTC.

The CDR3, as DNA: TGTGCCAGCAGTCCGAGACGGAACACTGAAGCTTTCTTT. Translation: CASSPRRNTEAFF. The V call is TRBV27, the J call TRBJ1-1; D call uncertain. Germline V lookup: CDR1 MNHEY, CDR2 SMNVEV (reference sequence). V shed 5 bases and J shed 1 base, with 8 bases lying between them. CDR3 length: 13 residues.

This clone was observed once. The chain carries TRBV29-1 and TRBJ1-2; 9 bases are a match to TRBD1. Unmatched junction bases numbered 4, after V lost 6 bases and J lost 8 bases. Germline-derived CDR1 and CDR2 are SQVTM and ANQGSEA. This CDR3 has 11 residues. CDR3 amino acids: CSVTGTGGYTF. The CDR3 nucleotides are TGCAGCGTAACCGGGACAGGGGGCTACACCTTC.

The rearrangement uses TRBV18 and TRBJ2-2; unclear D gene. V was cut by 2 bases and J by 2 bases, with 3 bases left in between. Germline V gene data show CDR1 as KGHSH and CDR2 as LQKENI. This CDR3 contains 13 residues. The CDR3 sequence: CASSPANTGELFF. As DNA, the CDR3 is TGTGCCAGCTCACCAGCAAACACCGGGGAGCTGTTTTTT.